This TCR beta chain is from a study of T cell responses to AZD1222 COVID-19 vaccine. Findings and limits, study-wide: Unmutated variant regions reportedly attract nearly half of all spike-specific TCRs. Spike was spanned by vaccine-associated CD4 TCRs, with dominance at 160-218 and 743-854. Donors skewed white British and female; clonal diversity was possibly underestimated. Repertoires were obtained solely post-peak T cell response.

With respect to this clone: The antigen is undetermined.

The data were produced by immunoSEQ multiplex PCR, yet TCRdb's version contains in-frame clones alone and is incomplete. The sample holds 130,000 to 150,000 clones, 88% seen once. V lost 4 bases and J lost 1; bases outside the gene matches: 4. The CDR3 is made up of 15 amino acids. The germline V gene encodes CDR1 SGHRS and CDR2 YFSETQ. The TCR sequence derives from an adult who received the MenACWY meningococcal vaccine as a control. The chain carries TRBV5-1 and TRBJ2-5; TRBD1 matches at 10 bases. The input for sequencing was peripheral blood, taken 28 days after the second dose of the MenACWY control vaccine. In DNA form, the CDR3 reads TGCGCCAGCAGCATCGGGACAGGGGCCCAAGAGACCCAGTACTTC. It specifies CASSIGTGAQETQYF.